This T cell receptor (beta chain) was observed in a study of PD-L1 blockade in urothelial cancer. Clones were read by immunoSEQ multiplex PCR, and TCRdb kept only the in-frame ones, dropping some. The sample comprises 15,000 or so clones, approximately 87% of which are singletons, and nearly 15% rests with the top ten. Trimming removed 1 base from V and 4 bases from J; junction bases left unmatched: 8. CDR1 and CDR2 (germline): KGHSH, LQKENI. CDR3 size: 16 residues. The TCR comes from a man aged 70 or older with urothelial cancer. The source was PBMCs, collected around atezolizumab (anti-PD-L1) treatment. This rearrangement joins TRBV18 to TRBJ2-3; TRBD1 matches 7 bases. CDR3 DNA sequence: TGTGCCAGCTCACCACTACAGGGGCTTGTCGCAGATACGCAGTATTTT. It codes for CASSPLQGLVADTQYF.